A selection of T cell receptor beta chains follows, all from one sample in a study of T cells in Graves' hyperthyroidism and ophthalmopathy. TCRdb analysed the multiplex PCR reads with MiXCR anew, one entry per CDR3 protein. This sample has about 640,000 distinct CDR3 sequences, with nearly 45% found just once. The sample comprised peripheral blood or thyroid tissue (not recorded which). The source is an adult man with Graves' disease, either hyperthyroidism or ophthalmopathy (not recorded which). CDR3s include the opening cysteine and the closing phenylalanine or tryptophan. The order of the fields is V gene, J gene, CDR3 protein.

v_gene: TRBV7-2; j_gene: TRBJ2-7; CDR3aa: CASSQDRTGVSYEQYF
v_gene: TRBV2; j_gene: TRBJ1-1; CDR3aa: CASSQIDRGITEAFF
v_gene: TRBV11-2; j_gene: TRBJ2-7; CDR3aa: CASSFDRSYEQYF
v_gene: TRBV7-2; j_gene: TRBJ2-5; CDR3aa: CASSLPEGRETQYF
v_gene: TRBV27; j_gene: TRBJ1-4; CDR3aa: CASSSKGAGEKLFF
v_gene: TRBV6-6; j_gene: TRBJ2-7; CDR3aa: CASKGTYEQYF
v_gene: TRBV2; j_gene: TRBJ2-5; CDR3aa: CASSPSGGGETQYF
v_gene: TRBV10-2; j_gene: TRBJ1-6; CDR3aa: CVSSEGQLPLHF
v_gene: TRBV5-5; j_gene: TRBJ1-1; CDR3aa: CASINRKSGNTEAFF
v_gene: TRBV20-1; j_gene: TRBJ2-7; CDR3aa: CSAGTGRGSYEQYF
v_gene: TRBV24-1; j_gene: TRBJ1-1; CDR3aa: CATSGADRGGGAEAFF
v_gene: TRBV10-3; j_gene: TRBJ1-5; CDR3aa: CASSERGWSNQPQHF
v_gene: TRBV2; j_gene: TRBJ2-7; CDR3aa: CASSRQARTHEQYF
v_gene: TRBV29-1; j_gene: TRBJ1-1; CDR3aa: CSAQANTEAFF
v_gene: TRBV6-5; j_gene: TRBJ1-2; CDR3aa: CASSYSTQGGYTF
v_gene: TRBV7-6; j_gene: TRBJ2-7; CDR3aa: CASSLVAGVEQYF
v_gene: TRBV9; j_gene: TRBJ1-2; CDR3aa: CASSPGGQPEQRSYTF
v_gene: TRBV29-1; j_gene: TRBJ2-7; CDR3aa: CSVRGSSVSYEQYF
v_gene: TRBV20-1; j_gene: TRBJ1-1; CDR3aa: CSATGAGTEAFF
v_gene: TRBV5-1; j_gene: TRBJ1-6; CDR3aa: CASSLDEVLGSPLHF
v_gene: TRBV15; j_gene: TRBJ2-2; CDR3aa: CATSRAALAPNTGELFF
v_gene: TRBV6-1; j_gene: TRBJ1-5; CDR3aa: CASSEATGLSNQPQHF
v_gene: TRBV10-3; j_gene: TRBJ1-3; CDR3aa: CAISELGGTANSGNTIYF
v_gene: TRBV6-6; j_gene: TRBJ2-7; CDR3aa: CATSGWSYEQYF
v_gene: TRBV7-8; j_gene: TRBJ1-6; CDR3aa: CASSTAPNSPLHF
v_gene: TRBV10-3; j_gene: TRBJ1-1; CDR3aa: CASSYMGGPMNTEAFF
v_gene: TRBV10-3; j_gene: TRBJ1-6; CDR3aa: CAISDRGTNSPLHF
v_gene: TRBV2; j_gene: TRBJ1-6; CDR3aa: CASSTGRGSPLHF
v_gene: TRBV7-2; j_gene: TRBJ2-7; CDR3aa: CASSNRGLRYEQYF
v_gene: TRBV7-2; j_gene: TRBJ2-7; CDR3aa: CASSSSPANYEQYF
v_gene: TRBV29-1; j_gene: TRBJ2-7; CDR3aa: CSVGTGGSEQYF
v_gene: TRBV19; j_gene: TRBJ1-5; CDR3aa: CASTDQKGNQPQHF
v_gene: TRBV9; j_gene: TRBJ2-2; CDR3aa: CASSAGLAGGPGGELFF
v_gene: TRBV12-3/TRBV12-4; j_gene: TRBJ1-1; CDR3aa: CASSSTDSMNTEAFF
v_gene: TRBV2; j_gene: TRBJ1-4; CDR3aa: CASFGGEKLFF
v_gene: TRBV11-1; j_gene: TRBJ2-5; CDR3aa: CASSLDAQYF
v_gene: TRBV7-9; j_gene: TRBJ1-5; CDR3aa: CASSFGTGGFMPQHF